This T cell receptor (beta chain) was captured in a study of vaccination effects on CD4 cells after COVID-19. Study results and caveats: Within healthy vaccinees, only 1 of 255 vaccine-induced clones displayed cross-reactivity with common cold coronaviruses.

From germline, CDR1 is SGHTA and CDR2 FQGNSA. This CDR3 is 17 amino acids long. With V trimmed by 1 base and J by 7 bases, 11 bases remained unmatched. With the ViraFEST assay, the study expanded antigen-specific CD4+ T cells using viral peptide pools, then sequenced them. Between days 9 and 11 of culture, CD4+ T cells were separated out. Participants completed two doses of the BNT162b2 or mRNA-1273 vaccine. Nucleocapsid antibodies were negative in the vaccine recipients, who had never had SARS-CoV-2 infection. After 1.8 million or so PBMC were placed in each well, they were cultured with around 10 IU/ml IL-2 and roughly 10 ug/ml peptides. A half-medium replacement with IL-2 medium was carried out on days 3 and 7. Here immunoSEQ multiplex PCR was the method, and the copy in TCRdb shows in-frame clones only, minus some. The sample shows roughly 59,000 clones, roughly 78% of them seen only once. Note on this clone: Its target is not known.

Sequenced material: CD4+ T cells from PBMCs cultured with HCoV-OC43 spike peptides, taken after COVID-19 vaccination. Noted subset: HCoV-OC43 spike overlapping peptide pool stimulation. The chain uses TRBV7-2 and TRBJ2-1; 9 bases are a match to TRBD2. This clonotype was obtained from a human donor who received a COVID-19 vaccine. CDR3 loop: CASSLERGGGARNEQFF. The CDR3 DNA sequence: TGTGCCAGCAGCTTAGAGCGTGGCGGGGGGGCTCGGAATGAGCAGTTCTTC.